This T cell receptor (beta chain) was profiled in a study of technical replicates of blood from a handful of donors. Germline-derived CDR1 and CDR2 are MGHRA and YSYEKL. CDR3 length: 15 amino acids. Trimming removed 1 base from V and 6 bases from J, with 14 bases in between. This clone has only one observation. Here immunoSEQ multiplex PCR was the method, and the copy in TCRdb shows in-frame clones only, minus some. The repertoire holds some 80,000 clones, with around 96% as singletons. The sequence was collected from a human donor in good health. The sample was T cells isolated from PBMCs. V is TRBV4-1 and J is TRBJ2-3, with D perhaps matching TRBD1 (5 bases). DNA of the CDR3: TGCGCCAGCAGCCAAGGTCTAAGGGGCTCGGATACGCAGTATTTT. This codes for CASSQGLRGSDTQYF.